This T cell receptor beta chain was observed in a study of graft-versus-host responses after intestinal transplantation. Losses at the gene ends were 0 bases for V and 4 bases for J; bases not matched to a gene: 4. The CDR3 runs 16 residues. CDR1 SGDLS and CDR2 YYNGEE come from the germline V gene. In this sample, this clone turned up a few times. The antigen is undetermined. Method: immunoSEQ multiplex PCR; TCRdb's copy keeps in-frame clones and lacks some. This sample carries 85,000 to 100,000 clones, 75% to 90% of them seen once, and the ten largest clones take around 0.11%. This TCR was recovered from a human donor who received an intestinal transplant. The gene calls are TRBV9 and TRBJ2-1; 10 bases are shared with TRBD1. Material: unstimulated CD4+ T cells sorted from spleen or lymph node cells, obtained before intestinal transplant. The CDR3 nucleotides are TGTGCCAGCAGCGTAGAGGGACAGGGGCATTACAATGAGCAGTTCTTC. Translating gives CASSVEGQGHYNEQFF.